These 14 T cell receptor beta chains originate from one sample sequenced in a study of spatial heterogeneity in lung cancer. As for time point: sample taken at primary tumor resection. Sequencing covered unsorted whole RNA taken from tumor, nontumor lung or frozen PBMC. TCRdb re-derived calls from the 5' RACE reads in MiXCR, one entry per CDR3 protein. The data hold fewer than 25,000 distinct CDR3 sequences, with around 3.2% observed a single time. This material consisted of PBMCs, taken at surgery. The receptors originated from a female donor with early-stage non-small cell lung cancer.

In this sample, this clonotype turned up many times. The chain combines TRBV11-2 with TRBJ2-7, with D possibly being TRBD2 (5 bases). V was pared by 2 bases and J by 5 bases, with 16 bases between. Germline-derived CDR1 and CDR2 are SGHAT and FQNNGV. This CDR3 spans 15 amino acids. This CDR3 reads CASSLTRNPGDEQYF. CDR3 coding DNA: TGTGCCAGCAGCTTAACTAGGAACCCCGGGGACGAGCAGTACTTC.

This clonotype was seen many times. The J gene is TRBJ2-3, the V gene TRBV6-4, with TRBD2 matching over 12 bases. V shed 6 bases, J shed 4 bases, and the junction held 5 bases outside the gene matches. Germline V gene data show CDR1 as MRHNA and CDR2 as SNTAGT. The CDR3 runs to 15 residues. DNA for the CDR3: TGTGCCAGCAGCGCGACTAGCGGGAGCTCAGATACGCAGTATTTT. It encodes CASSATSGSSDTQYF.

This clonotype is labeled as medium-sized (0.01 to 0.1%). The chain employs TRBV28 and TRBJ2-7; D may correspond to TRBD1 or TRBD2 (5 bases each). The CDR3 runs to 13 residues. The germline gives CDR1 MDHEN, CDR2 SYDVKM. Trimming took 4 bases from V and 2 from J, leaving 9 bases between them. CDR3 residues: CASSSGDAYEQYF. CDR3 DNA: TGTGCCAGCAGTTCCGGGGACGCCTACGAGCAGTACTTC.

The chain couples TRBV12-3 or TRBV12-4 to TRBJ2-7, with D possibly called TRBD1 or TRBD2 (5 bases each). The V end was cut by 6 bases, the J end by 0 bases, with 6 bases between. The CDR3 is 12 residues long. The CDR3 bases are TGTGCCAGCAGGGGGACCTCCTACGAGCAGTACTTC. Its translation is CASRGTSYEQYF.

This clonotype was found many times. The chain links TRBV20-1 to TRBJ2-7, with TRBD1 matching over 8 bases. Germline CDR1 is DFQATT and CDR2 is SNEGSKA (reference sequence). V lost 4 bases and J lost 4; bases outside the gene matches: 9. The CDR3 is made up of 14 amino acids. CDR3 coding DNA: TGCAGTGCTACCCAAGGACAGGGTGGGTACGAGCAGTACTTC. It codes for CSATQGQGGYEQYF.

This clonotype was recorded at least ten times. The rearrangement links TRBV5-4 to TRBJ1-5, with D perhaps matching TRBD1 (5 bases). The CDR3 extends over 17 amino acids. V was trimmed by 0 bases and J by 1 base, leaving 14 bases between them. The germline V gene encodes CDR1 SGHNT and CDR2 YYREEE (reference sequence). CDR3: CASSLAEVDKSNQPQHF. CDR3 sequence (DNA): TGTGCCAGCAGCTTGGCCGAGGTGGACAAAAGCAATCAGCCCCAGCATTTT.

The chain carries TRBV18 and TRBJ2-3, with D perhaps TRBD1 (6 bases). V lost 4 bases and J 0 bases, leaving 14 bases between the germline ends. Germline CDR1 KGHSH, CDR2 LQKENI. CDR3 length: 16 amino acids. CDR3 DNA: TGTGCCAGCTCACGGACAGACGATACTAGCACAGATACGCAGTATTTT. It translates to CASSRTDDTSTDTQYF.

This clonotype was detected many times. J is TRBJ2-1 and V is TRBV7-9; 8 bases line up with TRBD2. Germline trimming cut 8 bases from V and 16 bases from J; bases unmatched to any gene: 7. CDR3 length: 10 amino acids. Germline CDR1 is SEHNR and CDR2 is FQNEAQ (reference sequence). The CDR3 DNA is TGTGCCAGCGGCGGGACTAGTTTCTTCTTC. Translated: CASGGTSFFF.

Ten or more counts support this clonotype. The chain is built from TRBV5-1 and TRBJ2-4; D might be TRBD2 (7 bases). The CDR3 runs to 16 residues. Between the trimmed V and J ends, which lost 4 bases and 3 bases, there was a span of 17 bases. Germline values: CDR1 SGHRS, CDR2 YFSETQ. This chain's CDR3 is CASSPSGGWVKNIQYF. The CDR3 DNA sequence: TGCGCCAGCAGCCCCTCGGGGGGCTGGGTCAAAAACATTCAGTACTTC.

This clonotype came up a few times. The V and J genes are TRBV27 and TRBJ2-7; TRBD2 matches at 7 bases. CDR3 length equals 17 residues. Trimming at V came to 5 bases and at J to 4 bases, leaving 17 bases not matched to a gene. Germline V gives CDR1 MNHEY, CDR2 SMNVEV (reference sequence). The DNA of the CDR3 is TGTGCCAGCAGTCCATCACCTGGTCTGGCGGGAGCATACGAGCAGTACTTC. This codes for CASSPSPGLAGAYEQYF.

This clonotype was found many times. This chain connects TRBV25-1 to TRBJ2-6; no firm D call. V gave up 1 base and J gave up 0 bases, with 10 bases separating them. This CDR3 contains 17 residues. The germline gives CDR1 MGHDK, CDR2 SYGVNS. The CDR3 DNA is TGTGCCAGCAGTGAATCTGGCTCATACTCTGGGGCCAACGTCCTGACTTTC. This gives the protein CASSESGSYSGANVLTF. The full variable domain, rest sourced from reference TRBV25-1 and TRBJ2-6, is EADIYQTPRYLVIGTGKKITLECSQTMGHDKMYWYQQDPGMELHLIHYSYGVNSTEKGDLSSESTVSRIRTEHFPLTLESARPSHTSQYLCASSESGSYSGANVLTFGAGSRLTVL.

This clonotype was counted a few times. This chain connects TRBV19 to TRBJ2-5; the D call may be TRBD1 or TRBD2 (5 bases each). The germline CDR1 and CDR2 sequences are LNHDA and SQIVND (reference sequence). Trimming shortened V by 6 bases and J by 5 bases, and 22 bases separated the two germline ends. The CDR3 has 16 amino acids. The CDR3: CASSPPGANVGETQYF. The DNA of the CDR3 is TGTGCCAGTAGCCCGCCCGGGGCTAACGTCGGCGAGACCCAGTACTTC.

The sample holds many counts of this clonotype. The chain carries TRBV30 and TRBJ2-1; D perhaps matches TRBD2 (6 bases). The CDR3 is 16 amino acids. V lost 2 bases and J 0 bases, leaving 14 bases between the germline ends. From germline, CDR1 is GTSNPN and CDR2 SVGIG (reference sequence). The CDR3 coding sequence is TGTGCCTGGAGTCGGGACTCCTTACCCTCCTACAATGAGCAGTTCTTC. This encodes CAWSRDSLPSYNEQFF. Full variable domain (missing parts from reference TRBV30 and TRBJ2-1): SQTIHQWPATLVQPVGSPLSLECTVEGTSNPNLYWYRQAAGRGLQLLFYSVGIGQISSEVPQNLSASRPQDRQFILSSKKLLLSDSGFYLCAWSRDSLPSYNEQFFGPGTRLTVL.

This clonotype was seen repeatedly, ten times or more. CDR3 protein: CASSPQGLNEKLFF. For the CDR3, the DNA is TGTGCCAGCAGCCCACAGGGGCTTAATGAAAAACTGTTTTTT. The chain uses TRBV4-2 and TRBJ1-4, with TRBD1 matching over 7 bases. Germline V gene lookup returns CDR1 LGHNA and CDR2 YNFKEQ. Trimming cost V 4 bases and J 4 bases; bases outside gene matches: 3. The CDR3 consists of 14 residues.